Below, one TCR beta chain is given with its context. The V and J ends lost 3 bases and 2 bases respectively, with 14 bases between them. The CDR3 spans 16 residues. CDR1 and CDR2 from the germline V gene are LNHDA and SQIVND (reference sequence). The sample originates from a study of blood T cell repertoires in COVID-19. Study details: From T cells, B-cell-depleted T cells, or PBMCs came the material, which was cDNA or gDNA.

Method: immunoSEQ multiplex PCR; TCRdb's copy keeps in-frame clones and lacks some. This table holds 380,000 or so clones, more than 80% found once. Sample: peripheral blood. This sequence was found in a man in his forties with acute or convalescent COVID-19. This sequence joins TRBV19 and TRBJ1-5; D is undetermined. The CDR3 is CASSIVALEGNQPQHF. CDR3 DNA: TGTGCCAGTAGTATCGTAGCGTTGGAGGGCAATCAGCCCCAGCATTTT.